Below, 20 T cell receptor beta chains from the same sample are listed, as sequenced in a study of T cell clonality in common variable immunodeficiency. Study results and limitations: In common variable immunodeficiency, TCR beta chains reportedly carried fewer deletions and N-nucleotide insertions.

Measured with immunoSEQ multiplex PCR; TCRdb has only the in-frame clones, and not every one. The table counts approximately 8,800 clones; 3% to 4% lies in the top ten. These receptors are not linked to any known antigen. Source material: peripheral blood mononuclear cells. These receptors originate from a human donor with common variable immunodeficiency.

The CDR3 loop is CASSLATGVEKLFF. The DNA read from the CDR3 is TGTGCCAGCAGCTTAGCGACAGGGGTGGAAAAA. J is TRBJ1-4 and V is TRBV7-6, with 8 bases lining up with TRBD1. The read falls 3 residues short of the CDR3 end, and the missing part is taken from the germline J gene. Germline CDR1 SGHVS, CDR2 FNYEAQ. With V trimmed by 0 bases and J by 8 bases, 2 bases remained unmatched. The length of the CDR3 is 14 residues.

To note about this clone: Coverage ceases 3 residues before the CDR3 finishes, and the germline J gene fills in the end. The chain combines TRBV18 with TRBJ2-5, with TRBD1 identical over 7 bases. This CDR3 has 14 residues. Trimming removed 2 bases from V and 4 bases from J; junction bases left unmatched: 4. Germline values: CDR1 KGHSH, CDR2 LQKENI. The part of the CDR3 DNA that was read is TGTGCCAGCTCACCAGAGGCAGGGGGAGAGACC. It yields the protein CASSPEAGGET. The whole CDR3 protein is CASSPEAGGETQYF.

A word on this clone: The read halts 3 residues ahead of the CDR3 end, with the missing end drawn from the germline J gene. The chain links TRBV18 to TRBJ2-1; TRBD1 might be the D (6 bases). V gave up 5 bases and J gave up 6 bases, with 17 bases separating them. The CDR3 has 15 residues. CDR1 and CDR2 from the germline V gene are KGHSH and LQKENI. The DNA read from the CDR3 is TGTGCCAGCTCATCTGCCAGGGGCAGCGGCAATGAG. Its translation is CASSSARGSGNE. The full CDR3 protein is CASSSARGSGNEQFF.

A note on this clone: The CDR3 end lies 3 residues beyond the end of the read and is filled in from the germline J gene. This chain links TRBV18 with TRBJ1-2, with D unresolved. Germline CDR1 reads KGHSH; CDR2 reads LQKENI. V gave up 3 bases and J gave up 7 bases, with 15 bases separating them. The CDR3 consists of 14 residues. CDR3 residues: CASSPIEKHVGYTF. The covered CDR3 bases are TGTGCCAGCTCACCGATAGAGAAGCATGTTGGC.

About this clone: The read ends 3 residues shy of where the CDR3 ends; the end is completed using the germline J gene. This chain uses TRBV11-2 with TRBJ2-7; D unresolved. The length of the CDR3 is 11 residues. Per germline, CDR1 SGHAT and CDR2 FQNNGV. V shed 5 bases and J shed 2 bases, with 4 bases lying between them. The CDR3 protein is CASSTAYEQYF. Partial CDR3 DNA: TGTGCCAGCAGCACAGCCTACGAG.

Points on this clone: Read data end 3 residues before the CDR3 end; the end is taken from the germline J gene. V usage is TRBV19 and J usage is TRBJ2-7; D perhaps matches TRBD1 (6 bases). V was clipped by 1 base and J by 1 base, with 14 bases between them. CDR3 length equals 16 residues. The germline CDR1 and CDR2 sequences are LNHDA and SQIVND (reference sequence). The sequenced CDR3 bases are TGTGCCAGTAGTATAGCGGACAGTGGTGGGTCCTACGAG. It translates to CASSIADSGGSYE. The CDR3 reads in full as CASSIADSGGSYEQYF.

As concerns this clone: Sequencing ends 3 residues short of the CDR3 end; the germline J gene provides the rest. V is TRBV7-9 and J is TRBJ2-1, with 12 positions matching TRBD2. V lost 6 bases to trimming and J lost 6 bases; unmatched junction nucleotides: 6. This CDR3 region has 15 residues. From germline, CDR1 is SEHNR and CDR2 FQNEAQ (reference sequence). The CDR3 sequence: CASSSGTSGPNEQFF. The sequenced CDR3 bases are TGTGCCAGCAGTTCCGGGACTAGCGGGCCCAATGAG.

CDR3 residues: CASSPGQGRETQYF. The part of the CDR3 DNA that was read is TGTGCCAGCAGCCCGGGACAGGGGCGAGAGACC. This chain joins TRBV7-9 and TRBJ2-5; 10 bases align to TRBD1. The observed sequence ends 3 residues before the CDR3 terminus, with the missing tail filled in from the germline J gene. J was trimmed by 4 bases and V by 5 bases; bases with no gene match: 4. Germline CDR1 is SEHNR and CDR2 is FQNEAQ (reference sequence). This CDR3 is 14 amino acids long. Filled out from reference TRBV7-9 and TRBJ2-5, the complete variable domain reads DTGVSQNPRHKITKRGQNVTFRCDPISEHNRLYWYRQTLGQGPEFLTYFQNEAQLEKSRLLSDRFSAERPKGSFSTLEIQRTEQGDSAMYLCASSPGQGRETQYFGPGTRLLVL.

Concerning this clone itself: The read finishes 3 residues shy of the CDR3 end, and the germline J gene is used to complete it. The chain has TRBV2 and TRBJ2-7; D gene unclear. V was pared by 0 bases and J by 6 bases, with 3 bases between. Germline CDR1 reads SNHLY; CDR2 reads FYNNEI. This CDR3 spans 11 amino acids. CDR3 sequence reads: CASSEAREQYF. CDR3 DNA (partial): TGTGCCAGCAGTGAAGCGCGCGAG.

Comment on this clone: Coverage ceases 3 residues before the CDR3 finishes, and the germline J gene fills in the end. The J gene is TRBJ2-3, the V gene TRBV23-1; D ambiguous. TRBV23-1 carries the ORF label, with uncertain function. CDR3 length: 14 residues. V lost 4 bases to trimming and J lost 1 base, with 9 bases between them. CDR3 in amino acids: CASSRAHGTDTQYF. The CDR3 bases that were read are TGCGCCAGCAGTCGGGCACACGGCACAGATACG.

A note on this clone: The CDR3 end falls 3 residues outside the read, so it is completed with the germline J gene. V is TRBV6-1 and J is TRBJ2-7; tentatively, D is TRBD2 (6 bases). CDR3 length equals 15 residues. In germline, CDR1 is MNHNS, CDR2 SASEGT. The V end was cut by 1 base, the J end by 4 bases, with 14 bases between. CDR3 DNA (partial): TGTGCCAGCAGTGAAGGCGGAGGGGAAGGTTACGAG. Amino acids: CASSEGGGEGYE. The whole CDR3 protein reads CASSEGGGEGYEQYF.

On this clone itself: Coverage ceases 3 residues before the CDR3 finishes, and the germline J gene fills in the end. The chain is built from TRBV19 and TRBJ1-2; unclear D gene. This CDR3 is 13 amino acids long. V gave up 11 bases and J gave up 4 bases, with 17 bases separating them. CDR1 LNHDA and CDR2 SQIVND come from the germline V gene (reference sequence). The CDR3: CASRGGQFYGYTF. The sequenced part of the CDR3 DNA is TGTGCCTCCCGGGGAGGTCAATTCTATGGC.

Note on this clone: The sequence runs out 3 residues before the end of the CDR3; the remainder is reconstructed from the germline J gene. The chain combines TRBV7-9 with TRBJ2-2; D is undetermined. This CDR3 region has 15 residues. Germline assignment: CDR1 SEHNR and CDR2 FQNEAQ (reference sequence). The germline V and J ends were trimmed by 1 base and 0 bases, with 6 bases remaining between them. The DNA read from the CDR3 is TGTGCCAGCAGCTTAGGACACGCGAACACCGGGGAG. Its protein product is CASSLGHANTGE. The entire CDR3 reads CASSLGHANTGELFF.

As concerns this clone: From the germline J gene comes the end of the CDR3, since the read stops 3 residues before it. The chain is built from TRBV7-9 and TRBJ2-7; D is perhaps TRBD2 (6 bases). The V gene lost 2 bases and the J gene lost 2 bases, with 13 bases spanning the gap. This CDR3 has 15 residues. The germline V gene has CDR1 SEHNR and CDR2 FQNEAQ (reference sequence). The covered CDR3 bases are TGTGCCAGCAGCTTATCGGGCGGGGAGACCTACGAG. This encodes CASSLSGGETYE. The whole CDR3 protein is CASSLSGGETYEQYF.

A word on this clone: Sequencing ends 3 residues short of the CDR3 end; the germline J gene provides the rest. V gene TRBV6-2 or TRBV6-3 combines with J gene TRBJ2-6, with D perhaps TRBD1 (6 bases). The germline V gene has CDR1 MNHEY and CDR2 SVGEGT. This CDR3 comprises 15 residues. V lost 4 bases and J lost 5, with 12 bases in between. The CDR3 region is CASSFLDSWANVLTF. CDR3 DNA, as far as it was read: TGTGCCAGCAGTTTCTTGGACAGTTGGGCCAACGTC.

Comment on this clone: The CDR3 end lies 3 residues beyond the end of the read and is filled in from the germline J gene. The chain has TRBV19 and TRBJ1-5, with 7 bases lining up with TRBD1. Looked up from germline, CDR1 is LNHDA and CDR2 is SQIVND (reference sequence). The CDR3 runs 14 residues. After removal of 4 bases from V and 4 bases from J, the junction contained 4 bases not matched to a gene. CDR3 bases read: TGTGCCAGTAGTAGACAGGGAGGAAATCAGCCC. This encodes CASSRQGGNQP. The full CDR3 reads CASSRQGGNQPQHF.

Comments on this clone: The read ends 3 residues shy of where the CDR3 ends; the end is completed using the germline J gene. The rearrangement joins TRBV6-1 to TRBJ2-3, with TRBD2 matching over 7 bases. CDR1 and CDR2 from the germline V gene are MNHNS and SASEGT. Trimming removed 4 bases from V and 1 base from J; junction bases left unmatched: 8. The CDR3 is 16 amino acids. CDR3 region: CASSALGGRGTDTQYF. The sequenced part of the CDR3 DNA is TGTGCCAGCAGTGCCCTGGGCGGGAGAGGCACAGATACG.

As for this clone: The missing CDR3 end, 3 residues past where the read stops, is filled in from the germline J gene. This chain uses TRBV19 with TRBJ1-5; 8 positions agree with TRBD1. Germline V gene data show CDR1 as LNHDA and CDR2 as SQIVND (reference sequence). V lost 6 bases to trimming and J lost 3 bases; unmatched junction nucleotides: 4. The CDR3 is 14 residues long. The CDR3 protein is CASRNRGDNQPQHF. The part of the CDR3 DNA that was read is TGTGCCAGTAGAAACAGGGGGGACAATCAGCCC.

Comment on this clone: The CDR3 goes on 3 residues after the read ends, and that part is filled in from the germline J gene. This chain uses TRBV30 with TRBJ2-7; no firm D call. Looked up from germline, CDR1 is GTSNPN and CDR2 is SVGIG (reference sequence). Trimming pared 0 bases from V and 0 bases from J, leaving 12 bases between. The CDR3 length is 15 residues. The sequenced part of the CDR3 DNA is TGTGCCTGGAGTGTTTTAAGGCGGTTCTCCTACGAG. It specifies CAWSVLRRFSYE. The complete CDR3 protein is CAWSVLRRFSYEQYF.

Of note for this clone: The CDR3 end is not reached by the read, which stops 3 residues before it; the germline J gene fills it in. The rearrangement joins TRBV2 to TRBJ2-3, with D possibly being TRBD1 (5 bases). The CDR3 spans 14 residues. The V end was cut by 4 bases, the J end by 0 bases, with 8 bases between. The germline V gene has CDR1 SNHLY and CDR2 FYNNEI. CDR3 bases read: TGTGCCAGCAGTGTGGGGCGGAGCACAGATACG. Protein product: CASSVGRSTDT. The whole CDR3 reads CASSVGRSTDTQYF.